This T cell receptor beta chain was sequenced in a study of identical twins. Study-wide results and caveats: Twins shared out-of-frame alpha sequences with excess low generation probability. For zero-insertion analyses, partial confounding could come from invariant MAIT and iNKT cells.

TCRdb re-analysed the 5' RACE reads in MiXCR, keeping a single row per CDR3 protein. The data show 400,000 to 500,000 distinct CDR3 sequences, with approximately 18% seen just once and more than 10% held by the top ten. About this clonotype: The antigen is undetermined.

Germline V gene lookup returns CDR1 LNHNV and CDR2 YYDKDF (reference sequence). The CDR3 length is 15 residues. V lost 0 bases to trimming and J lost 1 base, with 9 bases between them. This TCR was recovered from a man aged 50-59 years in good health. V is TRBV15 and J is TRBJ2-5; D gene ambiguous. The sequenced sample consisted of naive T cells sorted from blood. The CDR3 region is CATSREGIPQETQYF. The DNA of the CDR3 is TGTGCCACCAGCAGAGAAGGGATCCCCCAAGAGACCCAGTACTTC. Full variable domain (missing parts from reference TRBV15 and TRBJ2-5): DAMVIQNPRYQVTQFGKPVTLSCSQTLNHNVMYWYQQKSSQAPKLLFHYYDKDFNNEADTPDNFQSRRPNTSFCFLDIRSPGLGDTAMYLCATSREGIPQETQYFGPGTRLLVL.